A selection of T cell receptor beta chains follows, all from one sample in a study of PD-L1 blockade in urothelial cancer. Sequenced by immunoSEQ multiplex PCR; TCRdb stores in-frame clones only, minus some. The profile covers about 81,000 clones, with 90% to 95% appearing a single time and 9.4% taken by the ten largest. The sample consisted of PBMCs, taken around atezolizumab (anti-PD-L1) treatment. The receptors come from a man in his sixties with urothelial cancer. CDR3s include the opening cysteine and the closing phenylalanine or tryptophan. The order of the fields is V gene, D gene, clone size, J gene, CDR3 protein, CDR3 DNA. The D gene is left open where the match is weak. The size of a clone is reported for some rows only, either as once, few or many, or as a class for expanded clones.

TRBV19,-,-,TRBJ2-2,CASRAGNTGELFF,TGTGCCAGTAGGGCGGGGAACACCGGGGAGCTGTTTTTT
TRBV5-1,TRBD1,-,TRBJ2-5,CASSLGDRGRQETQYF,TGCGCCAGCAGCTTGGGCGACAGGGGACGGCAAGAGACCCAGTACTTC
TRBV30,TRBD1,-,TRBJ2-1,CACRDRVRFGQFF,TGTGCCTGCCGGGACAGAGTTCGTTTTGGGCAGTTCTTC
TRBV4-3,TRBD1,-,TRBJ2-7,CASSQDRQGVYEQYF,TGCGCCAGCAGCCAAGATCGACAGGGGGTCTACGAGCAGTACTTC
TRBV2,-,few,TRBJ1-5,CASSERFGDQPQHF,TGTGCCAGCAGTGAAAGGTTTGGAGATCAGCCCCAGCATTTT
TRBV10-1,-,-,TRBJ2-2,CASRGANTGELFF,TGCGCCAGCAGAGGGGCGAACACCGGGGAGCTGTTTTTT
TRBV7-2,TRBD2,-,TRBJ2-7,CASSGSGYTYEQYF,TGTGCCAGCAGCGGTAGCGGGTATACCTACGAGCAGTACTTC
TRBV18,-,-,TRBJ2-5,CASSPPNSQETQYF,TGTGCCAGCTCACCACCTAATTCTCAAGAGACCCAGTACTTC
TRBV5-1,-,-,TRBJ2-5,CASTKDSHYQETQYF,TGCGCCAGCACAAAGGACAGTCACTACCAAGAGACCCAGTACTTC
TRBV29-1,TRBD1,-,TRBJ2-7,CSARTGGYEQYF,TGCAGCGCCCGGACAGGGGGTTACGAGCAGTACTTC
TRBV30,TRBD2,-,TRBJ2-7,CAWSVGGSSYEQYF,TGTGCCTGGAGTGTCGGGGGGAGCTCCTACGAGCAGTACTTC
TRBV5-1,-,-,TRBJ1-1,CASSLVPGGGGMNTEAFF,TGCGCCAGCAGCTTGGTCCCGGGAGGGGGGGGAATGAACACTGAAGCTTTCTTT
TRBV4-3,-,-,TRBJ2-7,CASSQAWVASVREQYF,TGCGCCAGCAGCCAAGCCTGGGTAGCGTCTGTTCGGGAGCAGTACTTC
TRBV7-2,-,-,TRBJ1-1,CASSLTPGGGNTEAFF,TGTGCCAGCAGCTTAACCCCGGGGGGAGGGAACACTGAAGCTTTCTTT
TRBV30,-,-,TRBJ1-6,CAWTLAGGSSPLHF,TGTGCCTGGACGCTGGCGGGGGGCTCTTCACCCCTCCACTTT
TRBV13,-,-,TRBJ2-3,CASSSLGSSTDTQYF,TGTGCCAGCAGCTCACTAGGCTCTAGCACAGATACGCAGTATTTT
TRBV11-2,-,-,TRBJ2-6,CASSLRQGTPFTGANVLTF,TGTGCCAGCAGCTTACGGCAGGGGACCCCCTTCACTGGGGCCAACGTCCTGACTTTC
TRBV6-6,-,-,TRBJ2-5,CASSYSQETQYF,TGTGCCAGCAGTTATTCCCAGGAGACCCAGTACTTC
TRBV5-4,TRBD1,-,TRBJ1-1,CASSYDRDTEAFF,TGTGCCAGCAGCTATGACAGGGACACTGAAGCTTTCTTT
TRBV11-2,TRBD1,-,TRBJ1-1,CASSLGGQLNTEAFF,TGTGCCAGCAGCTTAGGGGGACAGCTGAACACTGAAGCTTTCTTT
TRBV28,TRBD2,-,TRBJ2-3,CASGSGPNTDTQYF,TGTGCCAGCGGTAGCGGGCCAAACACAGATACGCAGTATTTT
TRBV7-2,-,-,TRBJ1-1,CASTNGGGLTAFF,TGTGCCTCCACGAACGGGGGTGGGCTGACGGCTTTCTTT
TRBV6-5,TRBD1,-,TRBJ1-5,CASSYSGTGAHQPQHF,TGTGCCAGCAGTTACTCCGGGACAGGGGCCCATCAGCCCCAGCATTTT
TRBV9,TRBD1,-,TRBJ1-1,CASSVEDRGRTEAFF,TGTGCCAGCAGCGTAGAGGACAGGGGGCGAACTGAAGCTTTCTTT
TRBV4-1,-,-,TRBJ1-2,CASSQESSVAVYGYTF,TGCGCCAGCAGCCAAGAATCCTCGGTCGCTGTTTATGGCTACACCTTC
TRBV30,-,-,TRBJ2-5,CAWSVQLQETQYF,TGTGCCTGGAGTGTACAGCTCCAAGAGACCCAGTACTTC
TRBV15,-,-,TRBJ2-5,CATSRDWLVRETQYF,TGTGCCACCAGCAGAGATTGGCTAGTGCGGGAGACCCAGTACTTC
TRBV7-2,TRBD2,-,TRBJ2-7,CASSYAPGTSGSYEQYF,TGTGCCAGCAGCTACGCACCCGGGACTAGCGGGAGCTACGAGCAGTACTTC
TRBV7-2,-,-,TRBJ1-5,CASSYPDQPQHF,TGTGCCAGCAGCTATCCCGATCAGCCCCAGCATTTT
TRBV19,-,-,TRBJ1-1,CASSIGAAGLYTEAFF,TGTGCCAGTAGTATAGGGGCAGCAGGACTTTACACTGAAGCTTTCTTT
TRBV11-3,TRBD2,-,TRBJ2-3,CASSSGGRSTDTQYF,TGTGCCAGCAGCTCGGGGGGGCGGAGCACAGATACGCAGTATTTT
TRBV5-1,-,-,TRBJ2-2,CASSLSQTNTGELFF,TGCGCCAGCAGCTTGAGTCAGACGAACACCGGGGAGCTGTTTTTT
TRBV29-1,-,-,TRBJ1-1,CSVGPGSGTEAFF,TGCAGCGTTGGCCCCGGGTCGGGCACTGAAGCTTTCTTT
TRBV29-1,TRBD1,-,TRBJ2-7,CSVVSGTGGANSEQYF,TGCAGCGTTGTATCGGGGACAGGGGGAGCTAATTCCGAGCAGTACTTC
TRBV7-2,-,-,TRBJ1-2,CASSLDSQRTTYGYTF,TGTGCCAGCAGCTTAGATTCCCAGCGAACCACCTATGGCTACACCTTC
TRBV29-1,TRBD2,-,TRBJ2-3,CSVLSGDYLTDTQYF,TGCAGCGTTTTATCCGGGGACTATCTCACAGATACGCAGTATTTT
TRBV30,TRBD1,-,TRBJ2-1,CAWGFGYWGQGAVNEQFF,TGTGCCTGGGGTTTCGGCTATTGGGGACAGGGGGCGGTCAATGAGCAGTTCTTC
TRBV11-2,TRBD1,-,TRBJ1-1,CASSFPGGGPMNTEAFF,TGTGCCAGCAGCTTCCCAGGGGGCGGGCCAATGAACACTGAAGCTTTCTTT
TRBV5-4,-,-,TRBJ2-7,CASSLDSGEQYF,TGTGCCAGCAGCTTGGATTCGGGCGAGCAGTACTTC
TRBV7-3,-,-,TRBJ2-7,CASSALGQGSSEQYF,TGTGCCAGCAGCGCCCTGGGGCAGGGATCATCCGAGCAGTACTTC